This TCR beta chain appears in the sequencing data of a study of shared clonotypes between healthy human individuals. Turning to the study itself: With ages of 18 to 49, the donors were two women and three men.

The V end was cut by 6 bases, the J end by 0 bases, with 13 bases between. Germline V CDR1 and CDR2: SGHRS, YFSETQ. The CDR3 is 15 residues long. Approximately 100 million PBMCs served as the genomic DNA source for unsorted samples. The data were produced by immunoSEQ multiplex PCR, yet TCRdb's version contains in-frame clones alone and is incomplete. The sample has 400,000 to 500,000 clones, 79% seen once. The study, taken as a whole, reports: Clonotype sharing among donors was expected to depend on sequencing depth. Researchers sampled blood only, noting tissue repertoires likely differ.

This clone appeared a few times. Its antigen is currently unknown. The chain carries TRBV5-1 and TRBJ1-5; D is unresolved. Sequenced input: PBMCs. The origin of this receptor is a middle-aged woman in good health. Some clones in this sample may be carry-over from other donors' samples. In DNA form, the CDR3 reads TGCGCCAGCACCCTCGACGGAAATAGCAATCAGCCCCAGCATTTT. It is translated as CASTLDGNSNQPQHF.